This TCR beta chain was retrieved from a study of vaccination and CD4 T cells after COVID-19. Study information: SARS-CoV-2, HCoV-NL63, HCoV-OC43 and HCoV-229E supplied the overlapping spike peptides used to stimulate cells.

This clonotype occurred a few times. As yet, its antigen is unknown. Germline lookup yields CDR1 SGHTA and CDR2 FQGNSA. V lost 3 bases to trimming and J lost 7 bases, with 9 bases between them. The CDR3 loop spans 13 amino acids. Cultured CD4+ T cell DNA was sequenced using the Oncomine TCR Beta short-read assay. A single record per CDR3 protein comes from TCRdb applying MiXCR to the PCR reads. This sample has just over 14,000 distinct CDR3 sequences; around 53% occur once, and the top ten carry approximately 8%. Described treatment: approximately 11-day PBMC culture with coronavirus spike peptide pools or control peptides (ViraFEST assay).

The chain recombines TRBV7-2 with TRBJ1-4; D call uncertain. Material for sequencing was CD4+ T cells from blood, cultured in vitro. This TCR was recovered from a human donor who had recovered from COVID-19. In nucleotides, the CDR3 is TGTGCCAGCAGCTTTACGGCGATTGAAAAACTGTTTTTT. The encoded protein is CASSFTAIEKLFF.